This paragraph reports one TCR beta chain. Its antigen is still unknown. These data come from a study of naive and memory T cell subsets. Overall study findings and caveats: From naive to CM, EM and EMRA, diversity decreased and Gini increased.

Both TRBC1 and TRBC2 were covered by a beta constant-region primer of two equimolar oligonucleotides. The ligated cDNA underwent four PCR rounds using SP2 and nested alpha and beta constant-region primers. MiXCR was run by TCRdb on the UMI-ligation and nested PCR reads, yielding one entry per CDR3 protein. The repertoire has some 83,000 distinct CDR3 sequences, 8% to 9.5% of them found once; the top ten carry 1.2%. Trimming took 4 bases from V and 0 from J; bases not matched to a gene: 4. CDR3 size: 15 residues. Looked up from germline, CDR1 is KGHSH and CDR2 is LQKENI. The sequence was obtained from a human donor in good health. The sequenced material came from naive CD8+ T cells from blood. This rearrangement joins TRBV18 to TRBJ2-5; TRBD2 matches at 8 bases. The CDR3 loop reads CASSLSSGYQETQYF. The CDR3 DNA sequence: TGTGCCAGCTCACTATCTAGCGGGTACCAAGAGACCCAGTACTTC.